Shown below are 13 T cell receptor beta chains from a single sample sequenced in a study of vaccination effects on CD4 cells after COVID-19. Cultured cells yielded isolated CD4+ T cells after nine to ten days. These TCRs' antigens remain unknown. Only in-frame clones appear in the TCRdb table, and some are missing; sequencing was by immunoSEQ multiplex PCR. Of about 37,000 clones listed, approximately 72% were seen once; the top ten hold 2.5% to 3.5%. Sequenced material: CD4+ T cells from PBMCs cultured without peptide, taken before COVID-19 vaccination. All receptors derive from a human donor who received a COVID-19 vaccine.

The chain recombines TRBV11-2 with TRBJ2-3; D is unresolved. The CDR3 loop spans 11 amino acids. V was clipped by 6 bases and J by 2 bases, with 3 bases between them. CDR1 is SGHAT and CDR2 is FQNNGV in the germline V gene. The CDR3 sequence is CASRYTDTQYF. The CDR3 DNA sequence: TGTGCCAGCAGGTACACAGATACGCAGTATTTT.

The chain recombines TRBV6-5 with TRBJ2-7; D may be TRBD2 (6 bases). CDR1 and CDR2 (germline): MNHEY, SVGAGI. The V gene lost 6 bases and the J gene lost 3 bases, with 12 bases spanning the gap. This CDR3 contains 13 residues. Here the CDR3 reads CASRKGLNYEQYF. For the CDR3, the DNA is TGTGCCAGCAGAAAGGGACTGAACTACGAGCAGTACTTC.

This chain uses TRBV6-5 with TRBJ2-3, with D unresolved. The CDR3 contains 13 residues. Deletions cut 7 bases from V and 8 bases from J, with 16 bases between. Germline CDR1 reads MNHEY; CDR2 reads SVGAGI. Here the CDR3 reads CASTSGPSRTQYF. CDR3 bases: TGTGCCAGCACCTCTGGGCCCTCCCGTACGCAGTATTTT.

The chain carries TRBV27 and TRBJ1-5, with D perhaps matching TRBD1 (6 bases). The length of the CDR3 is 13 residues. From germline, CDR1 is MNHEY and CDR2 SMNVEV (reference sequence). V dropped 1 base and J dropped 9 bases, with 10 bases sitting between them. The CDR3: CASSLWAGAPQHF. CDR3 DNA: TGTGCCAGCAGTTTATGGGCAGGGGCGCCCCAGCATTTT.

The sample holds a few counts of this clone. This chain uses TRBV5-1 with TRBJ2-3, with 7 positions matching TRBD1. Germline lookup yields CDR1 SGHRS and CDR2 YFSETQ. The CDR3 runs 15 residues. Losses at the gene ends were 5 bases for V and 2 bases for J; bases not matched to a gene: 8. Here the CDR3 DNA reads TGCGCCAGCAGATCCCGGACAGGTCTCACAGATACGCAGTATTTT. As protein: CASRSRTGLTDTQYF. Based on the CDR3 plus reference TRBV5-1 and TRBJ2-3, the full variable domain is KAGVTQTPRYLIKTRGQQVTLSCSPISGHRSVSWYQQTPGQGLQFLFEYFSETQRNKGNFPGRFSGRQFSNSRSEMNVSTLELGDSALYLCASRSRTGLTDTQYFGPGTRLTVL.

V and J are TRBV19 and TRBJ1-2; D is unresolved. CDR3 size: 13 residues. Trimming took off 2 bases at V and 4 bases at J, with 8 bases between the two ends. CDR1 and CDR2 (germline): LNHDA, SQIVND (reference sequence). CDR3 sequence reads: CASSIRPRYGYTF. The DNA of the CDR3 is TGTGCCAGTAGTATACGGCCACGCTATGGCTACACCTTC. The full variable domain, with the rest looked up from reference TRBV19 and TRBJ1-2, is DGGITQSPKYLFRKEGQNVTLSCEQNLNHDAMYWYRQDPGQGLRLIYYSQIVNDFQKGDIAEGYSVSREKKESFPLTVTSAQKNPTAFYLCASSIRPRYGYTFGSGTRLTVV.

Worth noting for this clone: At one end, the junction sequence differs from germline, possibly due to a read error. This sequence joins TRBV7-7 and TRBJ2-5, with D perhaps being TRBD1 or TRBD2 (7 bases each). Germline V gives CDR1 SSHAT, CDR2 FNYEAQ (reference sequence). This CDR3 comprises 19 residues. The CDR3 coding sequence is TGTGCTAGCAGCTCAAAGATGGGCGGGGGCCAGGGGGGTCCGGAGACCCAGTACTTC. It specifies CASSSKMGGGQGGPETQYF.

This clone turned up a few times. The V and J genes are TRBV5-1 and TRBJ1-2; 9 bases map to TRBD1. V was clipped by 4 bases and J by 8 bases; unmatched bases: 9. The germline V gene has CDR1 SGHRS and CDR2 YFSETQ. The CDR3 has 14 residues. The CDR3, as DNA: TGCGCCAGCAGCCCCACAGGACAGGGGCGAGGCTACACCTTC. Protein: CASSPTGQGRGYTF.

This clone was recorded only once. The chain couples TRBV19 to TRBJ2-7; perhaps TRBD2 as D (5 bases). CDR1 is LNHDA, CDR2 SQIVND, per germline (reference sequence). V was shortened by 5 bases and J by 3 bases, with 8 bases between the two germline ends. The CDR3 length is 12 residues. The CDR3 bases are TGTGCCAGTAGTGACCGGGGCTACGAGCAGTACTTC. This codes for CASSDRGYEQYF.

In this sample, this clone turned up a few times. This chain joins TRBV30 and TRBJ2-5; D may correspond to TRBD1 or TRBD2 (5 bases each). Trimming removed 0 bases from V and 5 bases from J, with 16 bases in between. This CDR3 region has 15 residues. CDR1 is GTSNPN and CDR2 is SVGIG in the germline V gene (reference sequence). The CDR3 region is CAWSVGAGWLETQYF. The CDR3 DNA follows: TGTGCCTGGAGTGTCGGGGCGGGTTGGTTGGAGACCCAGTACTTC.

The V call is TRBV6-6, the J call TRBJ1-5; D is uncertain. CDR3 size: 14 residues. The V gene's germline CDR1 is MNHNY and CDR2 SVGAGI (reference sequence). V lost 0 bases and J 4 bases, leaving 7 bases between the germline ends. CDR3 residues: CASSYSGGNQPQHF. CDR3 DNA sequence: TGTGCCAGCAGTTACTCCGGAGGGAATCAGCCCCAGCATTTT.

The rearrangement uses TRBV7-2 and TRBJ1-1; D may be TRBD1 (6 bases). Germline CDR1 reads SGHTA; CDR2 reads FQGNSA. V dropped 5 bases and J dropped 5 bases, with 15 bases sitting between them. CDR3 length: 14 amino acids. For the CDR3, the DNA is TGTGCCAGCAGCGCGCGAGGGGGATGGACTGAAGCTTTCTTT. The encoded protein is CASSARGGWTEAFF.

The genes are TRBV7-6 and TRBJ2-2, with D perhaps TRBD1 (6 bases). The CDR3 loop spans 15 amino acids. CDR1 SGHVS and CDR2 FNYEAQ come from the germline V gene. V lost 4 bases to trimming and J lost 6 bases, with 15 bases between them. This CDR3 is CASSSKQGTAGELFF. CDR3 coding DNA: TGTGCCAGCAGCTCTAAACAGGGAACTGCCGGGGAGCTGTTTTTT.